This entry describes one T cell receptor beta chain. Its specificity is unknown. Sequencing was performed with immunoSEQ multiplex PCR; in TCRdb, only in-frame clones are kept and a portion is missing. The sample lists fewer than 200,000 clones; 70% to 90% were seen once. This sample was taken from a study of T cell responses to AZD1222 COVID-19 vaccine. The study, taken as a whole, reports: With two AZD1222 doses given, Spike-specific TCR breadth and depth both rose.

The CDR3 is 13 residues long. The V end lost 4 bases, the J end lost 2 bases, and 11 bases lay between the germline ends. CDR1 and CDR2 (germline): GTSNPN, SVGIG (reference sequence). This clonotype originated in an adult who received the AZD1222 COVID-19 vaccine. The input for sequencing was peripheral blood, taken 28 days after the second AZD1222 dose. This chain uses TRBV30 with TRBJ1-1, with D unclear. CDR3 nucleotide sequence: TGTGCCTGGACTCTTACAAGAAACACTGAAGCTTTCTTT. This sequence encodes CAWTLTRNTEAFF.